Below are 15 T cell receptor beta chains sequenced from a single sample in a study of cytomegalovirus exposure and HLA in healthy donors. 13 Jbeta primers and 60 Vbeta primers were used for the PCR. TCRdb's copy holds only in-frame clones and misses some; the assay was immunoSEQ multiplex PCR. The table has 90,000 to 150,000 clones, about 72% seen once; the top ten hold 4.5% to 5%. Sequencing was performed on PBMCs. These receptor sequences come from a man aged 45-60 years in good health and CMV-seropositive.

This clone was detected a few times. This sequence joins TRBV5-8 and TRBJ1-4, with TRBD1 identical over 9 bases. CDR1 SGHTS and CDR2 YDEGEE come from the germline V gene. Germline trimming cut 1 base from V and 8 bases from J; bases unmatched to any gene: 6. The CDR3 has 15 residues. The CDR3: CASSLRTGEREKLFF. In nucleotides, the CDR3 is TGTGCCAGCAGCTTGAGGACAGGGGAAAGGGAAAAACTGTTTTTT.

This chain uses TRBV7-2 with TRBJ2-1; 7 nucleotides agree with TRBD1. The CDR3 spans 13 residues. J gave up 7 bases and V 4 bases, and 4 bases lay outside the gene matches. The germline V gene has CDR1 SGHTA and CDR2 FQGNSA. Written as DNA, the CDR3 is TGTGCCAGCAGCTCAAACAGGGGAAATGAGCAGTTCTTC. It encodes CASSSNRGNEQFF.

The rearrangement uses TRBV28 and TRBJ1-3, with D tentatively TRBD1 (6 bases). Trimming took 6 bases from V and 7 from J, leaving 16 bases between them. Germline CDR1 reads MDHEN; CDR2 reads SYDVKM. This CDR3 contains 14 residues. In DNA, the CDR3 is TGTGCCAGCAGAACCGGGACATCTGAGAACACCATATATTTT. It translates to CASRTGTSENTIYF.

The chain is built from TRBV30 and TRBJ1-1; TRBD1 matches at 10 bases. The V gene end was trimmed by 2 bases and the J gene end by 1 base; junction bases not matched to a gene: 13. The CDR3 covers 18 residues. Germline values: CDR1 GTSNPN, CDR2 SVGIG (reference sequence). The CDR3 DNA follows: TGTGCCTGGAGTCCCGGACAGGGGGTTTTCAAACCGAACACTGAAGCTTTCTTT. Its protein is CAWSPGQGVFKPNTEAFF.

In this sample, this clone turned up a few times. This sequence joins TRBV5-4 and TRBJ1-2; 8 nucleotides align to TRBD1. There are 13 residues in the CDR3. CDR1 SGHNT and CDR2 YYREEE come from the germline V gene (reference sequence). After removal of 3 bases from V and 7 bases from J, the junction contained 5 bases not matched to a gene. CDR3 bases: TGTGCCAGCAGCTCGGACAGGGCGGGTGGCTACACCTTC. Translating gives CASSSDRAGGYTF.

The chain combines TRBV6-6 with TRBJ1-5, with TRBD1 matching 8 bases. CDR1 is MNHNY and CDR2 is SVGAGI in the germline V gene (reference sequence). The CDR3 spans 15 residues. V trimming: 4 bases; J trimming: 5 bases; junction bases outside the gene matches: 7. The CDR3 DNA reads as TGTGCCAGCAGTTTCCGGGACAGGAGCCATCAGCCCCAGCATTTT. Its protein product is CASSFRDRSHQPQHF.

The chain joins TRBV19 to TRBJ2-1; 10 bases line up with TRBD2. J was trimmed by 4 bases and V by 3 bases; bases with no gene match: 3. In germline, CDR1 is LNHDA, CDR2 SQIVND (reference sequence). This CDR3 is 15 amino acids long. The CDR3 here is CASSITSGNYNEQFF. The CDR3 coding sequence is TGTGCCAGTAGTATCACTAGCGGGAATTACAATGAGCAGTTCTTC. Combining the CDR3 with reference TRBV19 and TRBJ2-1 gives the whole variable domain DGGITQSPKYLFRKEGQNVTLSCEQNLNHDAMYWYRQDPGQGLRLIYYSQIVNDFQKGDIAEGYSVSREKKESFPLTVTSAQKNPTAFYLCASSITSGNYNEQFFGPGTRLTVL.

V is TRBV6-1 and J is TRBJ2-7; 8 bases line up with TRBD2. The germline gives CDR1 MNHNS, CDR2 SASEGT. CDR3 size: 15 residues. The trim removed 0 bases at V and 2 bases at J, leaving 3 bases unmatched. CDR3 region: CASSEASSGTYEQYF. Here the CDR3 DNA reads TGTGCCAGCAGTGAAGCCAGTAGCGGGACCTACGAGCAGTACTTC.

The chain joins TRBV10-2 to TRBJ2-3, with TRBD2 matching 9 bases. Germline V gene sequence: CDR1 WSHSY, CDR2 SAAADI. The J segment lost 4 bases and the V segment lost 0 bases, leaving 5 bases of the junction unmatched. This CDR3 has 16 residues. The CDR3 nucleotides read TGCGCCAGCAGTGAGTCGCGCGGGAGGGGCGCAGATACGCAGTATTTT. It encodes CASSESRGRGADTQYF.

The rearrangement uses TRBV10-3 and TRBJ2-2; the match to TRBD2 covers 8 bases. The CDR3 is 14 residues long. V shed 6 bases and J 1 base; nucleotides not matched to a gene: 1. Per germline, CDR1 ENHRY and CDR2 SYGVKD. CDR3 in DNA: TGTGCCATCAGCAGCGGGAGGAACACCGGGGAGCTGTTTTTT. Translated: CAISSGRNTGELFF.

The genes are TRBV5-1 and TRBJ2-7; TRBD2 matches 10 bases. J was trimmed by 5 bases and V by 1 base; bases with no gene match: 6. This CDR3 contains 15 residues. Germline lookup yields CDR1 SGHRS and CDR2 YFSETQ. CDR3 nucleotides: TGCGCCAGCAGCTTGTTGGCTAGCGGGAGAGACGAGCAGTACTTC. Translating gives CASSLLASGRDEQYF.

This chain connects TRBV28 to TRBJ1-6; no firm D call. Trimming stripped 7 bases from V and 4 bases from J, with 14 bases between. The length of the CDR3 is 15 residues. Germline CDR1 is MDHEN and CDR2 is SYDVKM. The CDR3 loop reads CASTVDGKYNSPLHF. DNA of the CDR3: TGTGCCAGCACCGTCGACGGGAAATATAATTCACCCCTCCACTTT.

The rearrangement uses TRBV14 and TRBJ2-1; D may be TRBD1 (6 bases). Trimming cost V 1 base and J 6 bases, with 16 bases left between them. CDR3 size: 16 residues. Germline loops: CDR1 SGHDN, CDR2 FVKESK. CDR3 amino acids: CASSQGRGLQFNEQFF. The CDR3 DNA is TGTGCCAGCAGCCAAGGCAGGGGATTACAATTCAATGAGCAGTTCTTC.

In this sample, this clone turned up a few times. CDR3 coding DNA: TGCGCCAGCAGGGCCGGGACAGGGAGCTCCTACGAGCAGTACTTC. Translation: CASRAGTGSSYEQYF. The rearrangement uses TRBV5-1 and TRBJ2-7, with 9 bases aligning to TRBD1. Germline V gives CDR1 SGHRS, CDR2 YFSETQ. Trimming cost V 5 bases and J 0 bases; bases outside gene matches: 6. The CDR3 has 15 amino acids.

The chain links TRBV6-6 to TRBJ1-3, with D uncertain. Germline V gives CDR1 MNHNY, CDR2 SVGAGI (reference sequence). The CDR3 spans 15 residues. Deletions cut 0 bases from V and 6 bases from J, with 12 bases between. The CDR3 reads CASSYSTGRANTIYF. For the CDR3, the DNA is TGTGCCAGCAGTTACTCAACGGGGAGGGCAAACACCATATATTTT.